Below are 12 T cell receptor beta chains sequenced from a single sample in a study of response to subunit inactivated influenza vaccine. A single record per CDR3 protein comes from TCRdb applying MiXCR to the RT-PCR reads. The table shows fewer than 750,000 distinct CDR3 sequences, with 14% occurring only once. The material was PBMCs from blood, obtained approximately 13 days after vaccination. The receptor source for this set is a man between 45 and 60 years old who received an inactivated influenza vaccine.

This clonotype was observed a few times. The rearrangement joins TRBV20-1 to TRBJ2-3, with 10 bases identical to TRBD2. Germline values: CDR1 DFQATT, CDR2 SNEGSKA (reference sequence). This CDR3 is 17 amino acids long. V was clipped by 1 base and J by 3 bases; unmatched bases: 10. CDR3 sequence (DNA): TGCAGTGCTAGAGGACCCAGCGGGAGGGCCAGGACAGATACGCAGTATTTT. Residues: CSARGPSGRARTDTQYF.

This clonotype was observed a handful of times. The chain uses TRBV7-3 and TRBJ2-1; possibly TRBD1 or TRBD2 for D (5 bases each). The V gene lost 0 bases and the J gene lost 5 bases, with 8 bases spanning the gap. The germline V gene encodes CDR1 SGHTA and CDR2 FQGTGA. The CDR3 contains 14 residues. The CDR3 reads CASSLTGPDNEQFF. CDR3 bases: TGTGCCAGCAGCTTAACGGGACCTGACAATGAGCAGTTCTTC.

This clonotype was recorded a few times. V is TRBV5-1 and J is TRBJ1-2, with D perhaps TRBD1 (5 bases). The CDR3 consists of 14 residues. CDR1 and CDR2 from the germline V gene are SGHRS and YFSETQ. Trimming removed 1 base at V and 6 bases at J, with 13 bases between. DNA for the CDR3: TGCGCCAGCAGCTTGCGCTCGGGGGAGCATGGCTACACCTTC. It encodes CASSLRSGEHGYTF.

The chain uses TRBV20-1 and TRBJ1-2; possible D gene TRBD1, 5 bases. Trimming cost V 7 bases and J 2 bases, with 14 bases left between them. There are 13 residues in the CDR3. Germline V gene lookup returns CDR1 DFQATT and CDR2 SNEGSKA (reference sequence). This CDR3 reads CSVRDGRNYGYTF. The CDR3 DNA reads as TGCAGTGTGAGGGACGGGAGAAACTATGGCTACACCTTC.

The CDR3 DNA follows: TGTGCCAGCTCACCACCGACAGCCGGAAACACCATATATTTT. Translated: CASSPPTAGNTIYF. This rearrangement joins TRBV18 to TRBJ1-3; D is perhaps TRBD1 (5 bases). Germline V gene lookup returns CDR1 KGHSH and CDR2 LQKENI. Trimming left V 0 bases short and J 4 bases short, with 7 bases between. CDR3 size: 14 residues.

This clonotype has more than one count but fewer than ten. As DNA, the CDR3 is TGTGCCAGCAGCCAAGGTTTTGGGGCAGGGCTCGACTATGGCTACACCTTC. Its translation: CASSQGFGAGLDYGYTF. The chain carries TRBV3-1 and TRBJ1-2, with D possibly TRBD1 on 5 matching bases. V shed 1 base and J shed 3 bases, with 18 bases lying between them. The CDR3 runs 17 residues. Germline V gene sequence: CDR1 LGHDT, CDR2 YNNKEL (reference sequence). The variable domain in full, with the rest retrieved from reference TRBV3-1 and TRBJ1-2, is DTAVSQTPKYLVTQMGNDKSIKCEQNLGHDTMYWYKQDSKKFLKIMFSYNNKELIINETVPNRFSPKSPDKAHLNLHINSLELGDSAVYFCASSQGFGAGLDYGYTFGSGTRLTVV.

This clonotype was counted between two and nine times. Here the CDR3 DNA reads TGCGCCAGCAGCGAGGGACAGAGCACAGATACGCAGTATTTT. Translated: CASSEGQSTDTQYF. The chain is built from TRBV5-1 and TRBJ2-3, with 7 bases lining up with TRBD1. CDR1 and CDR2 (germline): SGHRS, YFSETQ. The CDR3 is 14 amino acids. V gave up 4 bases and J gave up 0 bases; unmatched junction bases: 2.

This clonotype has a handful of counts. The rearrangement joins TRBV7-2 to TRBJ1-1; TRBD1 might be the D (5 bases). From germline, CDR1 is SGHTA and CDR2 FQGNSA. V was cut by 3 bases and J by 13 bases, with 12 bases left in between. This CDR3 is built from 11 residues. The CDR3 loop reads CASSLPPGHFF. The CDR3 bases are TGTGCCAGCAGCTTGCCCCCGGGGCATTTCTTT.

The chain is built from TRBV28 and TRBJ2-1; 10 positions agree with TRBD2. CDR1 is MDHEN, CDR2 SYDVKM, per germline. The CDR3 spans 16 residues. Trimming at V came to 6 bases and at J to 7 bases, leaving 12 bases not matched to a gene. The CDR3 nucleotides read TGTGCCAGCAGGGTCAGGGAAGCGGGAGGGCCGAATGAGCAGTTCTTC. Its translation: CASRVREAGGPNEQFF.

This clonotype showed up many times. Written as DNA, the CDR3 is TGCAGCGTTGAAAGCAGGGACGCATCCTACGAGCAGTACTTC. Encoded protein: CSVESRDASYEQYF. V is TRBV29-1 and J is TRBJ2-7; D is possibly TRBD1 or TRBD2 (5 bases each). V lost 2 bases and J 1 base, leaving 12 bases between the germline ends. The germline V gene has CDR1 SQVTM and CDR2 ANQGSEA. This CDR3 contains 14 residues.

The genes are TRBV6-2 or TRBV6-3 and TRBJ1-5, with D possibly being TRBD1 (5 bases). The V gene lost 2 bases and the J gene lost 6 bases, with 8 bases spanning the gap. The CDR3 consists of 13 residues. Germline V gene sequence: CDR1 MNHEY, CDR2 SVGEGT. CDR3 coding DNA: TGTGCCAGCAGTTACGGGGGAAGTCAGCCCCAGCATTTT. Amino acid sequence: CASSYGGSQPQHF.

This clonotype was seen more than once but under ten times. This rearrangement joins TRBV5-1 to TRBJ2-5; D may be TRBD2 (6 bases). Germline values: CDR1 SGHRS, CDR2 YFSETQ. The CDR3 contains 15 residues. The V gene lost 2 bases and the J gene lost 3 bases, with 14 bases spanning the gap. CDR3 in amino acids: CASSFRTSREETQYF. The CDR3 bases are TGCGCCAGCAGCTTTAGAACTAGCAGGGAAGAGACCCAGTACTTC. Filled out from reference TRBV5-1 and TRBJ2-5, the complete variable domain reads KAGVTQTPRYLIKTRGQQVTLSCSPISGHRSVSWYQQTPGQGLQFLFEYFSETQRNKGNFPGRFSGRQFSNSRSEMNVSTLELGDSALYLCASSFRTSREETQYFGPGTRLLVL.